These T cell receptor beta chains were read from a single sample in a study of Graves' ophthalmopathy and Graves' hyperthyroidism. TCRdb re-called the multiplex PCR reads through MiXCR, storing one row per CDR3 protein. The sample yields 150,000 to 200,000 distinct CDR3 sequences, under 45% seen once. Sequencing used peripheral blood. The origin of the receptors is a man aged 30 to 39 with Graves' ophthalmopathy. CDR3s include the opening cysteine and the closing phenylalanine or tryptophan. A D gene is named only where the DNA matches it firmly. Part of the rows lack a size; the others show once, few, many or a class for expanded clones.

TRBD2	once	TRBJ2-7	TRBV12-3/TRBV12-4	CASSATSGYEQYF	TGTGCCAGCTCGGCGACTAGCGGGTACGAGCAGTACTTC
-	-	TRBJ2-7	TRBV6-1	CASSPLLSGTASYEQYF	TGTGCCAGCAGTCCCCTACTCTCCGGGACGGCATCCTACGAGCAGTACTTC
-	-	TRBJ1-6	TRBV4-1	CASSQVPAQNSPLHF	TGTGCCAGCAGCCAAGTCCCGGCTCAAAATTCACCCCTCCACTTT
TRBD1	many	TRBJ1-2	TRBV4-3	CASSPGQASYGYTF	TGCGCCAGCAGCCCGGGACAGGCCTCCTATGGCTACACCTTC
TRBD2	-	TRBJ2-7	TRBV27	CASSYSLAGGLSYEQYF	TGTGCCAGCAGCTACTCGCTAGCGGGAGGTCTCTCCTACGAGCAGTACTTC
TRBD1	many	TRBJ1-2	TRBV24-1	CATSVTGGSGGYTF	TGTGCCACCAGTGTGACAGGGGGAAGCGGTGGCTACACCTTC
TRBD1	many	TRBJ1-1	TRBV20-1	CSAPMTGLDTEAFF	TGCAGTGCTCCCATGACAGGGTTGGACACTGAAGCTTTCTTT
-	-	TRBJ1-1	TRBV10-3	CAIRPGTRWQYTEAFF	TGTGCCATCAGACCCGGGACACGGTGGCAGTACACTGAAGCTTTCTTT
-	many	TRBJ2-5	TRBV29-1	CSVGGHQETQYF	TGCAGCGTTGGGGGACACCAAGAGACCCAGTACTTC
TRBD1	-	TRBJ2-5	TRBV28	CASRYRDSKKETQYF	TGTGCCAGCAGATACCGGGACAGCAAAAAAGAGACCCAGTACTTC
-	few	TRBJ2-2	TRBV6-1	CASNRGGELFF	TGTGCCAGCAATCGTGGCGGGGAGCTGTTTTTT
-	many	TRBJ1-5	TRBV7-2	CASSRTVYSNQPQHF	TGTGCCAGCAGCCGGACGGTATATAGCAATCAGCCCCAGCATTTT
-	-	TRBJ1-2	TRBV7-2	CASRQDGLSYYGYTF	TGTGCCAGCAGACAAGACGGCCTTTCATACTATGGCTACACCTTC
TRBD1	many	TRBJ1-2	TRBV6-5	CASLGGQGAMSYGYTF	TGTGCCAGCCTAGGGGGACAGGGGGCAATGAGCTATGGCTACACCTTC
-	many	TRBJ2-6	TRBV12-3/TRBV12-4	CASSPISGTGANVLTF	TGTGCCAGCAGTCCCATCTCAGGGACTGGGGCCAACGTCCTGACTTTC
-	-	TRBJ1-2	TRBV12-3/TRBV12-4	CASSFRTVNYGYTF	TGTGCCAGCAGTTTTAGGACAGTCAACTATGGCTACACCTTC
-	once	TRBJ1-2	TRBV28	CASSSEGYGYTF	TGTGCCAGCAGTTCCGAAGGCTATGGCTACACCTTC
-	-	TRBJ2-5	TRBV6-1	CASMSQQETQYF	TGTGCCAGCATGAGCCAGCAAGAGACCCAGTACTTC
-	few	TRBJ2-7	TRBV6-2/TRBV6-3	CASSYSGPFEQYF	TGTGCCAGCAGTTACTCCGGACCTTTCGAGCAGTACTTC
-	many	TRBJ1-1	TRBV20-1	CSASHPQAEAFF	TGCAGTGCTAGTCACCCCCAGGCTGAAGCTTTCTTT
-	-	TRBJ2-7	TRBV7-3	CASSLDGTRYEQYF	TGTGCCAGCAGCCTGGACGGGACGCGGTACGAGCAGTACTTC
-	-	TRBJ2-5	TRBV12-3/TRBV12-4	CASGRQIQETQYF	TGTGCCAGCGGCAGGCAGATCCAAGAGACCCAGTACTTC
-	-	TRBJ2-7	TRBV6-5	CASSYSRQPKSYEQYF	TGTGCCAGCAGTTACTCTCGCCAGCCCAAGAGCTACGAGCAGTACTTC
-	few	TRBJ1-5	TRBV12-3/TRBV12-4	CASSAGSRLGQPQHF	TGTGCCAGCAGTGCCGGGTCCAGGCTGGGTCAGCCCCAGCATTTT
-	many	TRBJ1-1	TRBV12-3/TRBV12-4	CASRLGENTEAFF	TGTGCCAGCAGACTGGGGGAGAACACTGAAGCTTTCTTT
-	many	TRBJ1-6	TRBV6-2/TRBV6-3	CASSHDREPLHF	TGTGCCAGCAGCCACGACCGGGAACCCCTCCACTTT
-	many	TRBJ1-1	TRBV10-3	CAISPRGGARTEAFF	TGTGCCATCAGCCCTCGGGGGGGGGCGCGAACTGAAGCTTTCTTT
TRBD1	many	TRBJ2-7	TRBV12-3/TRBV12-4	CASSFRGSSYEQYF	TGTGCCAGCAGTTTCAGGGGGTCTAGCTACGAGCAGTACTTC
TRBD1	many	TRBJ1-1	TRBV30	CAWSGDRDTEAFF	TGTGCCTGGAGTGGGGACAGAGACACTGAAGCTTTCTTT